This entry describes one T cell receptor (beta chain). Per the original methods: The authors estimated nucleated cell counts from reference gene primer amplification. Assay used: immunoSEQ multiplex PCR; TCRdb lists only in-frame clones, some missing. V, J and clone size were drawn from that table, and D and trimming were deduced from the DNA. The data hold about 150,000 clones, with 87% observed a single time. This sample is drawn from a study of blood T cell repertoires in COVID-19. Looking at the study overall: T cells, B-cell-depleted T cells, or PBMCs provided the cDNA or gDNA that served as material.

CDR3 size: 17 residues. V shed 3 bases and J 1 base; nucleotides not matched to a gene: 5. CDR1 is SGHNT and CDR2 is YENEEA in the germline V gene. Sequenced: peripheral blood. This TCR was recovered from a man in his forties or fifties who had recovered from COVID-19. J is TRBJ2-3 and V is TRBV11-3, with 12 bases aligning to TRBD2. CDR3 nucleotides: TGTGCCAGCAGCTTCCGGACTAGCGGGACCCGCACAGATACGCAGTATTTT. It yields the protein CASSFRTSGTRTDTQYF.